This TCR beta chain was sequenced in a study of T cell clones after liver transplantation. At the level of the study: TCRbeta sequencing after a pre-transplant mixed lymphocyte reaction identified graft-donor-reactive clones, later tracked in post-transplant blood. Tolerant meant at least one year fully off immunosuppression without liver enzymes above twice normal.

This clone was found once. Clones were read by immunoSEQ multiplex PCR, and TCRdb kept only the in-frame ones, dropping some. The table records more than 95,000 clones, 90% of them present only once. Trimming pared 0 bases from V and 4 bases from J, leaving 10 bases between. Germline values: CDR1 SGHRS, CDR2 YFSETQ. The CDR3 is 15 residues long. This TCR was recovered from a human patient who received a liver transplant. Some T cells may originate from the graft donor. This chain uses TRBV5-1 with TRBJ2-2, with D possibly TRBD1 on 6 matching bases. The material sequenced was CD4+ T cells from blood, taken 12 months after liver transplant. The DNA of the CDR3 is TGCGCCAGCAGCTTGGACAGGACAGCCACCGGGGAGCTGTTTTTT. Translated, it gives CASSLDRTATGELFF.